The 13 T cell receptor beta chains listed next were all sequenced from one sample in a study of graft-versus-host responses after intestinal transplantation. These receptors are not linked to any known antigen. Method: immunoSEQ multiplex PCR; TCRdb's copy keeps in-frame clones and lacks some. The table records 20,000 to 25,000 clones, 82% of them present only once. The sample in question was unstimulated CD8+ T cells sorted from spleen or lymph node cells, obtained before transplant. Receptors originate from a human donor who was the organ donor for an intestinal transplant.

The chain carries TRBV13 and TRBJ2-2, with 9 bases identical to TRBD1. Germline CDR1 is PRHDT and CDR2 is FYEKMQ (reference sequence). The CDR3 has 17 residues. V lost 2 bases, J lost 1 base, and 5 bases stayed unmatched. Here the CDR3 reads CASSLNRGLGNTGELFF. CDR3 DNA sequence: TGTGCCAGCAGCTTAAACAGGGGGCTGGGGAACACCGGGGAGCTGTTTTTT.

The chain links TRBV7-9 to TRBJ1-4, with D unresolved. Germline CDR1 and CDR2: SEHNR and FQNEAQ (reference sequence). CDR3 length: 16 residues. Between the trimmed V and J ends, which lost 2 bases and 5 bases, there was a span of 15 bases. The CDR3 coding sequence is TGTGCCAGCAGCTTAAATTGGAGCGGGAGCAATGAAAAACTGTTTTTT. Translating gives CASSLNWSGSNEKLFF. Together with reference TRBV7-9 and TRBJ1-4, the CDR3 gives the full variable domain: DTGVSQNPRHKITKRGQNVTFRCDPISEHNRLYWYRQTLGQGPEFLTYFQNEAQLEKSRLLSDRFSAERPKGSFSTLEIQRTEQGDSAMYLCASSLNWSGSNEKLFFGSGTQLSVL.

The chain's CDR3 is CASSDPTRGLLTDTQYF. The CDR3 region has the DNA TGTGCCAGCAGTGATCCCACGCGGGGGTTACTCACAGATACGCAGTATTTT. The rearrangement uses TRBV2 and TRBJ2-3, with 7 bases aligning to TRBD2. This CDR3 is built from 17 residues. Per the germline V gene, CDR1 is SNHLY and CDR2 is FYNNEI. V lost 3 bases, J lost 2 bases, and 11 bases stayed unmatched.

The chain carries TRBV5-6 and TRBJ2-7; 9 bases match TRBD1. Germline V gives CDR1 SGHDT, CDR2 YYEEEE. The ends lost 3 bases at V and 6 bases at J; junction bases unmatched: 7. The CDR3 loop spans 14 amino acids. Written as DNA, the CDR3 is TGTGCCAGCAGCTCGGGACAGGGCGGCTCCGAGCAGTACTTC. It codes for CASSSGQGGSEQYF.

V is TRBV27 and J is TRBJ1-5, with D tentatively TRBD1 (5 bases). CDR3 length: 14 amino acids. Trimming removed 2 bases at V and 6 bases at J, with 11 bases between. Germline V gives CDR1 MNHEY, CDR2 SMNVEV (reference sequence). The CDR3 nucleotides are TGTGCCAGCAGTTTAGGAGGGGCAGGTCAGCCCCAGCATTTT. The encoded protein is CASSLGGAGQPQHF.

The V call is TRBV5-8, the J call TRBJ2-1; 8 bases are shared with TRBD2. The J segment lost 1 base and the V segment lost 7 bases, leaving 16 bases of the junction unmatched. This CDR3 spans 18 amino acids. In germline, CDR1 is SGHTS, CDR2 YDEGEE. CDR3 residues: CASERGIDTGGSYNEQFF. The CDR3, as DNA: TGTGCCAGCGAGCGTGGGATTGATACGGGAGGGTCCTACAATGAGCAGTTCTTC. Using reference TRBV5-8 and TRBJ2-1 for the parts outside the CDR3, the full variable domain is EAGVTQSPTHLIKTRGQQATLRCSPISGHTSVYWYQQALGLGLQFLLWYDEGEERNRGNFPPRFSGRQFPNYSSELNVNALELEDSALYLCASERGIDTGGSYNEQFFGPGTRLTVL.

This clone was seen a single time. The CDR3 sequence is CASSATPGGGLSDTQYF. Here the CDR3 DNA reads TGTGCCAGCAGCGCGACCCCTGGCGGGGGGCTATCAGATACGCAGTATTTT. The chain employs TRBV9 and TRBJ2-3; 8 nucleotides line up with TRBD2. Germline V CDR1 and CDR2: SGDLS, YYNGEE. The CDR3 spans 17 residues. With 3 bases clipped from V and 4 bases from J, the junction kept 13 bases outside the gene matches.

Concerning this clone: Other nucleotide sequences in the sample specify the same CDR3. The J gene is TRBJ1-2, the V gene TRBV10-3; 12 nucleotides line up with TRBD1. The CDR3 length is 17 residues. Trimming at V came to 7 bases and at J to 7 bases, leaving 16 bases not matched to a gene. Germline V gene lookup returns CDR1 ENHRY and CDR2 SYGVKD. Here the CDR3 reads CAIITTGRGQGAGGYTF. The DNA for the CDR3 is TGTGCCATCATCACCACCGGGCGGGGACAGGGGGCGGGTGGCTACACCTTC.

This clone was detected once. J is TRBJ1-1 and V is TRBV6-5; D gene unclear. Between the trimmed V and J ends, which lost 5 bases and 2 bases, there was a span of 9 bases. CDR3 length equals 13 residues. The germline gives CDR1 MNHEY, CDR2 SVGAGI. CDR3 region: CASSRFANTEAFF. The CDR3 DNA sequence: TGTGCCAGCAGTCGATTCGCAAACACTGAAGCTTTCTTT.

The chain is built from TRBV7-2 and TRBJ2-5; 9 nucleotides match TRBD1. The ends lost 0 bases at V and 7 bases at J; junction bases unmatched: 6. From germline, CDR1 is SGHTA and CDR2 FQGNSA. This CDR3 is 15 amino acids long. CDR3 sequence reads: CASSLAGTGWGTQYF. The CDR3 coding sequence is TGTGCCAGCAGCTTAGCCGGGACAGGGTGGGGGACCCAGTACTTC.

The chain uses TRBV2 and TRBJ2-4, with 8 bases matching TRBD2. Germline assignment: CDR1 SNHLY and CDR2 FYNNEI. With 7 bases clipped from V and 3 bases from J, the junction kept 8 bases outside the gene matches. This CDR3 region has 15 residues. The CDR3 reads CASTPGLGGKNIQYF. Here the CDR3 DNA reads TGTGCCAGCACCCCGGGACTAGGGGGCAAAAACATTCAGTACTTC.

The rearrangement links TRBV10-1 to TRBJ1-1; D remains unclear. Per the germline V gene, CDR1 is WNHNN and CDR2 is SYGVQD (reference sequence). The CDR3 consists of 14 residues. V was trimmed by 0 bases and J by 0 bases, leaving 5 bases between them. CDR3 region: CASSESTMNTEAFF. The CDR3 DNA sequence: TGCGCCAGCAGTGAGTCGACTATGAACACTGAAGCTTTCTTT.

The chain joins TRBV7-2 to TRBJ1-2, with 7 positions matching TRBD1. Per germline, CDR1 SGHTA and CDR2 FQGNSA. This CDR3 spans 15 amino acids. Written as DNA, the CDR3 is TGTGAGCGCACAGACAGGGCGTCTCGTAACTATGGCTACACCTTC. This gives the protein CERTDRASRNYGYTF.